The source of this TCR beta chain is a study of patients and donors after allogeneic stem cell transplantation. TCRdb fed the RT-PCR reads into MiXCR, producing one record per CDR3 protein. Among over 150,000 distinct CDR3 sequences listed, roughly 30% were seen once. The CDR3 covers 13 residues. Per the germline V gene, CDR1 is PRHDT and CDR2 is FYEKMQ (reference sequence). Trimming pared 2 bases from V and 4 bases from J, leaving 9 bases between. The sequence was obtained from a human donor who was either an allogeneic HSCT recipient or a stem cell or donor lymphocyte infusion donor (not recorded which). It is not recorded whose cells these are; they may come from a transplant donor. Sequencing was done on a sample of blood, either unsorted or a sorted T cell fraction (not recorded which). J is TRBJ2-7 and V is TRBV13, with D unclear. The CDR3 is CASSLLDRYEQYF. The CDR3 nucleotides read TGTGCCAGCAGCTTATTGGATAGATACGAGCAGTACTTC.